A selection of T cell receptor beta chains follows, all from one sample in a study of CD8 T cells in Susac syndrome. Via MiXCR, TCRdb re-called the immunoSEQ multiplex PCR reads, giving one row per CDR3 protein. This sample has hundreds of thousands of distinct CDR3 sequences, with around 84% found just once. The sample comprised CD8+ T cells from PBMCs. The receptors stem from a human donor with multiple sclerosis. The CDR3 runs from the conserved cysteine through the conserved F or W.

v_call cdr3_aa
TRBV2 CASSEMGQRNQPQHF
TRBV24-1 CATSEGNTEAFF
TRBV25-1 CASKNPVDEQYF
TRBV15 CATSRTREPRTDTQYF
TRBV4-2 CASSQVGRDYEQYF
TRBV6-5 CASSSSVHEQYF
TRBV7-7 CASSLTNRDEQFF
TRBV7-2 CASGTGRQPSRDEQFF
TRBV2 CASSERRLAGVVEQYF
TRBV7-8 CASSLYNKNTEAFF
TRBV12-3/TRBV12-4 CASSFLLAESTDTQYF
TRBV28 CASSLGWSEQETQYF
TRBV2 CASLRMNTEAFF
TRBV19 CASSIGTLPRPNSPLHF
TRBV7-6 CASSLGLAGRINEQFF
TRBV20-1 CSARDLAEGYNEQFF
TRBV7-9 CASSPLAGGTNYEQYF
TRBV27 CASSFQRQELYGYTF
TRBV30 CAWSVQMSAEAFF
TRBV5-6 CASGLLDSYEQYF
TRBV11-2 CASSSPPGLAGGPLYNEQFF
TRBV27 CASSSPLTGNPYEQYF
TRBV30 CAWSWPSGVEQFF
TRBV28 CASSFPAGGFQETQYF
TRBV9 CASSVGLPGYEQYF
TRBV25-1 CASSEYGGDYGYTF
TRBV6-1 CASSEPLAVPTDTQYF
TRBV5-1 CASSLATIAVGANVLTF
TRBV9 CASSETDSYEQYF